These 14 T cell receptor beta chains were sequenced from one sample in a study of glioma-infiltrating T cells after dendritic cell vaccination (dated by TCRdb to 2016 to 2017). The time point label for this specimen denotes: after dendritic cell vaccination, including at tumor progression/relapse. The library was obtained by the immunoSEQ multiplex PCR assay. Held by TCRdb, this immuneACCESS table contains in-frame sequences only and omits some clones. Under half of the omission traces to an unresolved V gene where checked; the cause of the rest is unknown. The sample profile shows approximately 85,000 clones; 85% of them were found once. 8.5% of the sample comes from the top ten. The source was blood, collected after dendritic cell vaccination. The receptor set was obtained from a human donor with glioblastoma.

V and J are TRBV30 and TRBJ2-7; TRBD1 might be the D (5 bases). This CDR3 region has 12 residues. The V end lost 0 bases, the J end lost 5 bases, and 8 bases lay between the germline ends. Germline-derived CDR1 and CDR2 are GTSNPN and SVGIG (reference sequence). This CDR3 is CAWSVGAHEQYF. The DNA of the CDR3 is TGTGCCTGGAGTGTTGGGGCCCACGAGCAGTACTTC. The variable domain in full, completed from reference TRBV30 and TRBJ2-7, reads SQTIHQWPATLVQPVGSPLSLECTVEGTSNPNLYWYRQAAGRGLQLLFYSVGIGQISSEVPQNLSASRPQDRQFILSSKKLLLSDSGFYLCAWSVGAHEQYFGPGTRLTVT.

The chain carries TRBV7-2 and TRBJ2-7; TRBD2 matches 9 bases. The CDR3 extends over 15 amino acids. The V gene end was trimmed by 1 base and the J gene end by 3 bases; junction bases not matched to a gene: 4. Germline V gives CDR1 SGHTA, CDR2 FQGNSA. The DNA for the CDR3 is TGTGCCAGCAGCTTAGACGGGACTAGCTACTACGAGCAGTACTTC. This translates into CASSLDGTSYYEQYF. The full variable domain, completed using reference TRBV7-2 and TRBJ2-7, is GAGVSQSPSNKVTEKGKDVELRCDPISGHTALYWYRQSLGQGLEFLIYFQGNSAPDKSGLPSDRFSAERTGGSVSTLTIQRTQQEDSAVYLCASSLDGTSYYEQYFGPGTRLTVT.

The V call is TRBV10-3, the J call TRBJ2-7; D is unclear. Germline values: CDR1 ENHRY, CDR2 SYGVKD. The CDR3 spans 16 residues. V was shortened by 4 bases and J by 0 bases, with 16 bases between the two germline ends. The CDR3 here is CAISGKVGGYSYEQYF. The CDR3 DNA reads as TGTGCCATCAGTGGGAAAGTTGGCGGTTACTCCTACGAGCAGTACTTC.

The J gene is TRBJ1-3, the V gene TRBV30; D gene unclear. The germline V gene encodes CDR1 GTSNPN and CDR2 SVGIG (reference sequence). The CDR3 runs to 14 residues. V shed 0 bases and J shed 3 bases, with 9 bases lying between them. CDR3 loop: CAWSVAAFGNTIYF. DNA of the CDR3: TGTGCCTGGAGTGTAGCGGCTTTTGGAAACACCATATATTTT.

This clone has only a few counts. The V gene is TRBV19, the J gene TRBJ1-3, with D unclear. The CDR3 sequence is 14 residues long. CDR1 is LNHDA and CDR2 is SQIVND in the germline V gene (reference sequence). Trimming took 4 bases from V and 4 from J, leaving 11 bases between them. CDR3 loop: CASSTTVVGNTIYF. CDR3 coding DNA: TGTGCCAGTAGTACTACAGTCGTGGGAAACACCATATATTTT.

The chain employs TRBV6-1 and TRBJ2-7, with TRBD1 matching over 7 bases. From germline, CDR1 is MNHNS and CDR2 SASEGT. The CDR3 runs to 14 residues. J was trimmed by 0 bases and V by 6 bases; bases with no gene match: 5. The CDR3 sequence is CASRPHRGSYEQYF. CDR3 bases: TGTGCCAGCAGGCCCCACAGGGGCTCCTACGAGCAGTACTTC.

The CDR3: CASSPSAARGAGVHEQYF. The CDR3 DNA is TGTGCCAGCAGCCCCAGCGCGGCAAGGGGAGCGGGGGTCCACGAGCAGTACTTC. The rearrangement uses TRBV9 and TRBJ2-7; 8 bases fit TRBD2. The CDR3 totals 18 residues. From germline, CDR1 is SGDLS and CDR2 YYNGEE. V was clipped by 4 bases and J by 5 bases; unmatched bases: 20.

The table lists this clone with a few counts. The CDR3 DNA reads TGTGCCAGCAGTTTGTTCTTTCAAGAGACCCAGTACTTC. Residues: CASSLFFQETQYF. The chain joins TRBV27 to TRBJ2-5; D gene unclear. The CDR3 extends over 13 amino acids. Germline-derived CDR1 and CDR2 are MNHEY and SMNVEV (reference sequence). V gave up 3 bases and J gave up 2 bases, with 7 bases separating them.

The CDR3 loop reads CASSASGIDTQYF. In nucleotides, the CDR3 is TGTGCCAGCAGCGCGAGCGGGATAGATACGCAGTATTTT. The chain couples TRBV9 to TRBJ2-3; 7 nucleotides match TRBD2. This CDR3 has 13 amino acids. With V trimmed by 3 bases and J by 5 bases, 3 bases remained unmatched. CDR1 and CDR2 (germline): SGDLS, YYNGEE.

The CDR3 DNA is TGTGCCAGCAGCTACCCCACCCGACAGGGGGCTGGGGCCAACGTCCTGACTTTC. Its protein product is CASSYPTRQGAGANVLTF. The gene calls are TRBV13 and TRBJ2-6; 9 positions agree with TRBD1. The CDR3 has 18 amino acids. V lost 4 bases, J lost 2 bases, and 9 bases stayed unmatched. Germline lookup yields CDR1 PRHDT and CDR2 FYEKMQ (reference sequence).

This sequence joins TRBV19 and TRBJ2-7; TRBD1 agrees at 7 bases. The length of the CDR3 is 16 residues. Germline loops: CDR1 LNHDA, CDR2 SQIVND (reference sequence). With V trimmed by 3 bases and J by 0 bases, 8 bases remained unmatched. The CDR3 protein is CASSIRDSRSSYEQYF. The CDR3 nucleotides are TGTGCCAGTAGTATCCGGGACAGCAGGAGCTCCTACGAGCAGTACTTC.

This sequence joins TRBV29-1 and TRBJ2-1; 8 bases fit TRBD1. Germline-derived CDR1 and CDR2 are SQVTM and ANQGSEA. This CDR3 has 12 residues. The junction had 4 bases not matched to a gene; V was cut back by 5 bases and J by 7 bases. CDR3 sequence: CSVNRGRNEQFF. The CDR3 DNA reads as TGCAGCGTTAACAGGGGGAGGAATGAGCAGTTCTTC.

In its sample, this clone was seen a few times. The rearrangement joins TRBV25-1 to TRBJ1-2, with D perhaps TRBD1 (5 bases). The CDR3 covers 16 residues. Germline V gene lookup returns CDR1 MGHDK and CDR2 SYGVNS. V lost 6 bases and J 5 bases, leaving 22 bases between the germline ends. For the CDR3, the DNA is TGTGCCAGCAGCCAAGAGGGGACTCGTATGAGGTATGGCTACACCTTC. This codes for CASSQEGTRMRYGYTF.

The sample holds a few counts of this clone. The chain joins TRBV7-9 to TRBJ2-7; 13 nucleotides agree with TRBD2. Germline trimming cut 5 bases from V and 4 bases from J; bases unmatched to any gene: 8. The CDR3 extends over 16 amino acids. Germline V lookup: CDR1 SEHNR, CDR2 FQNEAQ (reference sequence). CDR3 nucleotides: TGTGCCAGCAGCGCCGTGACTAGCGGGAGGACATACGAGCAGTACTTC. Protein: CASSAVTSGRTYEQYF.